Shown below are 27 T cell receptor beta chains from a single sample sequenced in a study of regulatory T cells in long-lasting Graves disease. The authors built TCR beta libraries using iRepertoire HTBI primers and Arm-PCR of CDR3 regions. Using its own MiXCR run on the multiplex PCR reads, TCRdb lists one record per CDR3 protein. The data show more than 300,000 distinct CDR3 sequences, about 14% seen once. The time point was: newly diagnosed GD, antithyroid drugs for less than 3 months. PBMC-derived RNA was used for the TCR library. The input for sequencing was peripheral blood mononuclear cells (PBMCs), taken at new diagnosis, from a patient treated with antithyroid drugs. Every receptor here comes from a female donor with Graves disease.

This clonotype turned up a few times. Just one base apart from a much larger clone, this may be a read error. The chain combines TRBV28 with TRBJ1-2, with D possibly matching TRBD1 (5 bases). This CDR3 is 13 amino acids long. Germline CDR1 is MDHEN and CDR2 is SYDVKM. V was pared by 3 bases and J by 2 bases, with 7 bases between. CDR3 sequence reads: CASSFWGNYGYTF. In nucleotides, the CDR3 is TGTGCCAGCAGTTTCTGGGGGAACTATGGCTACACCTTC.

This clonotype was counted a few times. The chain combines TRBV6-5 with TRBJ2-1; weak D call: TRBD1 (6 bases). V dropped 4 bases and J dropped 3 bases, with 13 bases sitting between them. The CDR3 loop spans 15 amino acids. Per the germline V gene, CDR1 is MNHEY and CDR2 is SVGAGI. CDR3 region: CASSFTGQLYNEQFF. The CDR3 nucleotides are TGTGCCAGCAGTTTCACGGGACAACTCTACAATGAGCAGTTCTTC.

Many counts were recorded for this clonotype. The chain recombines TRBV12-3 or TRBV12-4 with TRBJ2-5, with D unclear. The CDR3 is made up of 14 amino acids. V lost 4 bases and J lost 2, with 11 bases in between. CDR3 residues: CASSSARQQETQYF. CDR3 nucleotide sequence: TGTGCCAGCAGTTCCGCGAGGCAGCAAGAGACCCAGTACTTC.

The table lists this clonotype with many counts. CDR3 sequence reads: CASRLGQGGYEQYF. CDR3 DNA: TGTGCCAGCAGACTCGGCCAGGGGGGCTACGAGCAGTACTTC. The chain combines TRBV28 with TRBJ2-7; D may be TRBD1 (7 bases). CDR1 is MDHEN and CDR2 is SYDVKM in the germline V gene. The CDR3 is made up of 14 amino acids. V was shortened by 6 bases and J by 3 bases, with 15 bases between the two germline ends.

The table lists this clonotype with many counts. The chain is built from TRBV5-5 and TRBJ1-3, with 7 positions matching TRBD1. J gave up 2 bases and V 0 bases, and 14 bases lay outside the gene matches. CDR1 and CDR2 (germline): SGHKS, YYEKEE (reference sequence). The CDR3 consists of 19 residues. CDR3 DNA sequence: TGTGCCAGCAGCTTGGGAGGGACAGCAAACCTGGCACCTGGAAACACCATATATTTT. The encoded protein is CASSLGGTANLAPGNTIYF.

The rearrangement links TRBV9 to TRBJ2-1; possible D gene TRBD2, 7 bases. The V gene's germline CDR1 is SGDLS and CDR2 YYNGEE. This CDR3 is built from 13 residues. Trimming removed 4 bases at V and 16 bases at J, with 21 bases between. The CDR3 region is CASSIDGGQGEFF. The CDR3 coding sequence is TGTGCCAGCAGCATTGACGGGGGGCAGGGCGAATTCTTC.

This clonotype was detected ten times or more. The chain carries TRBV27 and TRBJ1-5, with D perhaps TRBD1 (5 bases). Deletions cut 4 bases from V and 3 bases from J, with 13 bases between. The CDR3 loop spans 15 amino acids. Germline CDR1 is MNHEY and CDR2 is SMNVEV (reference sequence). CDR3 sequence reads: CASSSREGPNQPQHF. The CDR3 bases are TGTGCCAGCAGTTCACGGGAGGGGCCCAATCAGCCCCAGCATTTT.

Details on this clonotype: A read error likely explains this, since a far larger clone differs by one base. V is TRBV12-3 or TRBV12-4 and J is TRBJ1-1; D is possibly TRBD1 (5 bases). Trimming left V 6 bases short and J 0 bases short, with 11 bases between. The CDR3 extends over 14 amino acids. CDR3 sequence: CASRWTRMNTEAFF. For the CDR3, the DNA is TGTGCCAGCAGGTGGACAAGAATGAACACTGAAGCTTTCTTT.

The V and J genes are TRBV5-1 and TRBJ1-4; no reliable D call. This CDR3 has 17 residues. V was cut by 0 bases and J by 7 bases, with 19 bases left in between. Per the germline V gene, CDR1 is SGHRS and CDR2 is YFSETQ. CDR3 in amino acids: CASSLGGSRAPVEKLFF. CDR3 nucleotide sequence: TGCGCCAGCAGCTTGGGAGGCAGTAGAGCCCCGGTTGAAAAACTGTTTTTT.

At least ten counts were recorded for this clonotype. This chain connects TRBV12-3 or TRBV12-4 to TRBJ2-1; D unresolved. V gave up 4 bases and J gave up 5 bases, with 9 bases separating them. The CDR3 runs to 13 residues. The CDR3 region has the DNA TGTGCCAGCAGTTCCGACCCGGACAATGAGCAGTTCTTC. It yields the protein CASSSDPDNEQFF.

At least ten counts were recorded for this clonotype. The J gene is TRBJ2-7, the V gene TRBV12-3 or TRBV12-4, with a possible D match to TRBD2 (5 bases). The CDR3 has 11 amino acids. V lost 4 bases and J 6 bases, leaving 7 bases between the germline ends. The DNA of the CDR3 is TGTGCCAGCAGTTCCCGGGGCGAGCAGTACTTC. It yields the protein CASSSRGEQYF.

This rearrangement joins TRBV7-8 to TRBJ2-5; D may be TRBD2 (5 bases). This CDR3 contains 13 residues. The V gene's germline CDR1 is SGHVS and CDR2 FQNEAQ. Trimming took 5 bases from V and 5 from J, leaving 12 bases between them. Here the CDR3 reads CASSMRVGETQYF. In DNA form, the CDR3 reads TGTGCCAGCAGCATGAGGGTAGGGGAGACCCAGTACTTC.

This clonotype was observed many times. The J gene is TRBJ1-4, the V gene TRBV12-3 or TRBV12-4; no definite D call. CDR3 size: 13 residues. The V end lost 6 bases, the J end lost 2 bases, and 7 bases lay between the germline ends. The CDR3 loop reads CASREDTNEKLFF. The CDR3 DNA is TGTGCCAGCAGGGAGGATACTAATGAAAAACTGTTTTTT.

This clonotype was found many times. The CDR3 is CASSAGRGLEAFF. DNA of the CDR3: TGCGCCAGCAGCGCGGGACGCGGGCTGGAAGCTTTCTTT. The V and J genes are TRBV5-1 and TRBJ1-1, with a tentative D call TRBD1 (5 bases). The CDR3 extends over 13 amino acids. Germline lookup yields CDR1 SGHRS and CDR2 YFSETQ. V shed 4 bases and J shed 8 bases, with 15 bases lying between them.

V gene TRBV28 combines with J gene TRBJ2-3, with D possibly TRBD2 on 5 matching bases. The germline CDR1 and CDR2 sequences are MDHEN and SYDVKM. The V and J ends lost 6 bases and 0 bases respectively, with 16 bases between them. The CDR3 sequence is 16 residues long. The CDR3 reads CASSSPRGQSTDTQYF. The CDR3 bases are TGTGCCAGCAGCTCCCCTAGAGGGCAGAGCACAGATACGCAGTATTTT.

This clonotype turned up a few times. This may come from a read error, since a much larger clone is one base off. The conserved closing phenylalanine or tryptophan is absent in this CDR3, likely reflecting a read error. The gene calls are TRBV11-2 and TRBJ2-7; D may correspond to TRBD1 or TRBD2 (5 bases each). From germline, CDR1 is SGHAT and CDR2 FQNNGV. Deletions cut 4 bases from V and 1 base from J, with 11 bases between. The CDR3 totals 14 residues. CDR3 DNA sequence: TGTGCCAGCAGCTCGGGGCTGGGATCCTACGAGCAGTACTCC. Its translation: CASSSGLGSYEQYS.

The table lists this clonotype with a few counts. The chain uses TRBV29-1 and TRBJ2-2; D is unresolved. V dropped 7 bases and J dropped 3 bases, with 12 bases sitting between them. From germline, CDR1 is SQVTM and CDR2 ANQGSEA. The CDR3 sequence is 13 residues long. Here the CDR3 reads CSAGRVDTGELFF. The CDR3 DNA follows: TGCAGCGCGGGTCGGGTTGACACCGGGGAGCTGTTTTTT.

This clonotype appeared a few times. This sequence joins TRBV4-2 and TRBJ2-3; D not certain. Germline V gene data show CDR1 as LGHNA and CDR2 as YNFKEQ. V was pared by 0 bases and J by 4 bases, with 5 bases between. The CDR3 sequence is 13 residues long. CDR3 protein: CASSQDMADTQYF. The DNA for the CDR3 is TGTGCCAGCAGCCAAGATATGGCAGATACGCAGTATTTT.

This clonotype was counted between two and nine times. The chain is built from TRBV12-3 or TRBV12-4 and TRBJ2-3; 11 nucleotides align to TRBD2. This CDR3 contains 16 residues. The V segment lost 6 bases and the J segment 7 bases; nucleotides outside the gene matches: 12. The CDR3 region is CASRGTSGNAGYTQYF. CDR3 bases: TGTGCCAGCAGGGGGACTAGCGGAAACGCGGGGTATACGCAGTATTTT.

This clonotype has ten or more counts. The CDR3 sequence is CASSHLDRDNEKLFF. The CDR3 DNA follows: TGTGCCAGCAGCCACCTGGACAGGGATAATGAAAAACTGTTTTTT. The chain uses TRBV3-1 and TRBJ1-4; the match to TRBD1 covers 8 bases. The CDR3 loop spans 15 amino acids. Germline assignment: CDR1 LGHDT and CDR2 YNNKEL (reference sequence). V lost 3 bases and J lost 4; bases outside the gene matches: 4.

As regards this clonotype: A far larger clone differs by one base, so this is likely a read error. This chain joins TRBV19 and TRBJ2-7; tentative D call: TRBD1 (6 bases). The CDR3 has 15 amino acids. From germline, CDR1 is LNHDA and CDR2 SQIVND (reference sequence). DNA of the CDR3: TGTGCCGGCAGCTTAGAAGGGACACCGTCCTCCGAGCAGTACTTC. This gives the protein CAGSLEGTPSSEQYF.

This clonotype has a count of ten or more. The chain links TRBV24-1 to TRBJ2-7; D remains unclear. The V gene lost 3 bases and the J gene lost 6 bases, with 14 bases spanning the gap. The CDR3 has 14 residues. Germline V CDR1 and CDR2: KGHDR, SFDVKD. The CDR3 is CATSDARQAGEQYF. The CDR3, as DNA: TGTGCCACCAGTGATGCTCGGCAGGCTGGCGAGCAGTACTTC.

This clonotype occurred many times. The V and J genes are TRBV7-9 and TRBJ1-2, with 7 bases lining up with TRBD1. CDR1 and CDR2 from the germline V gene are SEHNR and FQNEAQ (reference sequence). Trimming took 5 bases from V and 6 from J; bases not matched to a gene: 6. The CDR3 has 13 residues. The CDR3 reads CASSPDRVNGYTF. The CDR3 DNA reads as TGTGCCAGCAGCCCAGACAGGGTGAATGGCTACACCTTC.

Comment on this clonotype: One end of the junction fails to match germline, which may point to a read error. The chain joins TRBV2 to TRBJ2-1, with D possibly being TRBD2 (7 bases). The CDR3 spans 15 residues. Germline CDR1 SNHLY, CDR2 FYNNEI. The CDR3 loop reads CASSPLGGPYNEQFF. CDR3 DNA sequence: TGCGCCAGCAGCCCCCTGGGGGGGCCCTACAATGAGCAGTTCTTC.

This clonotype has just a few counts. The chain links TRBV12-3 or TRBV12-4 to TRBJ2-4; D is unclear. V lost 2 bases, J lost 7 bases, and 9 bases lay in between. The CDR3 totals 13 residues. CDR3 in amino acids: CASSLNRRNIQYF. As DNA, the CDR3 is TGTGCCAGCAGTTTAAACCGGCGGAACATTCAGTACTTC.

This clonotype was observed at least ten times. V gene TRBV7-2 combines with J gene TRBJ2-1, with a weak D call TRBD2 (7 bases). Judging by the DNA end, TRBJ2-5 fits better; the J call may be wrong. This CDR3 comprises 16 residues. Germline V gene data show CDR1 as SGHTA and CDR2 as FQGNSA. The CDR3 sequence: CASTQTRGGAGETQYF. The CDR3 DNA follows: TGTGCCAGCACCCAAACCCGAGGGGGGGCAGGGGAGACCCAGTACTTC.

This sequence joins TRBV20-1 and TRBJ2-5; 7 nucleotides align to TRBD2. This CDR3 comprises 13 residues. Germline-derived CDR1 and CDR2 are DFQATT and SNEGSKA (reference sequence). J gave up 2 bases and V 6 bases, and 6 bases lay outside the gene matches. The CDR3 DNA reads TGCAGTGCGAAGACTAGCCTGCAAGAGACCCAGTACTTC. It codes for CSAKTSLQETQYF.